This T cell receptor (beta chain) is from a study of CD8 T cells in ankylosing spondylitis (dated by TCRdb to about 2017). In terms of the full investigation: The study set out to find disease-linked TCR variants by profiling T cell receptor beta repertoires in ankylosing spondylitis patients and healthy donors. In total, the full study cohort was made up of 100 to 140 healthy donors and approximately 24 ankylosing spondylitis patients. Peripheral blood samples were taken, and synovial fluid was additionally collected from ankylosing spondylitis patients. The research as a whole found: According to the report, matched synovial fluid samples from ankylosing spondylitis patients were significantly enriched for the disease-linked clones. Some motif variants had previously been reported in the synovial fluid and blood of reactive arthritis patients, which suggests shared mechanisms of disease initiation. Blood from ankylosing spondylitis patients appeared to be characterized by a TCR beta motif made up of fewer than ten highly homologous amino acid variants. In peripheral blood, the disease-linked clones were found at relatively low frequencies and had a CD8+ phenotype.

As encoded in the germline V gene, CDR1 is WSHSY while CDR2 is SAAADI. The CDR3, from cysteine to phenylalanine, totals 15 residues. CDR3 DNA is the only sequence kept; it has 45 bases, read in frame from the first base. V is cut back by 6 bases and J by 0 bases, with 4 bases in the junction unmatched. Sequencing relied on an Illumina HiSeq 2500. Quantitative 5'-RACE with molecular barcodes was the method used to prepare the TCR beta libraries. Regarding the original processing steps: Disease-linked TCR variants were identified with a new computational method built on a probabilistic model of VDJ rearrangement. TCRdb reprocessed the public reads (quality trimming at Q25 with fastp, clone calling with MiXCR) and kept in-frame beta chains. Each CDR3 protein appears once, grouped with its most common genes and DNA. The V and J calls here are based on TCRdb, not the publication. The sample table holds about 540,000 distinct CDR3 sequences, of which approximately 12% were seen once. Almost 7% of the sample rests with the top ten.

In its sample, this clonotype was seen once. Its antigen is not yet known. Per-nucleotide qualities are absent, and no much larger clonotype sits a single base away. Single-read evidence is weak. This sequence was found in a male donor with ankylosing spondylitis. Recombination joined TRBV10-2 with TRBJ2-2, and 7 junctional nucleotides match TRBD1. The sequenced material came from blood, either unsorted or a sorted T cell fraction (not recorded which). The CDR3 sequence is CASRRDRPNTGELFF. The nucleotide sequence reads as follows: TGCGCCAGCAGACGGGACAGACCGAACACCGGGGAGCTGTTTTTT.